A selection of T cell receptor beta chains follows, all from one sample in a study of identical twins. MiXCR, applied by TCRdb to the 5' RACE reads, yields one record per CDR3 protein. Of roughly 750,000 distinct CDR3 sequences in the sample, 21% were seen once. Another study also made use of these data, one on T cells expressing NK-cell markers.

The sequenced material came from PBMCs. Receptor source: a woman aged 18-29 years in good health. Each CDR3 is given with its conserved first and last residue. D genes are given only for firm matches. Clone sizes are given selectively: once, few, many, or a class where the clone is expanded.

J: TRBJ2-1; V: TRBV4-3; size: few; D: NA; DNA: TGCGCCAGCAGCCAAGTAGCGAGTGGGGGCAATGAGCAGTTCTTC; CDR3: CASSQVASGGNEQFF
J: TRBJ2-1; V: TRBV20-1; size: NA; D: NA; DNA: TGCAGTGCCGAAGACAATGAGCAGTTCTTC; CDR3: CSAEDNEQFF
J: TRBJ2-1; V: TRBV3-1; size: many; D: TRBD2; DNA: TGTGCCAGCAGCCTGGGACTAGGGGACTACAATGAGCAGTTCTTC; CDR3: CASSLGLGDYNEQFF
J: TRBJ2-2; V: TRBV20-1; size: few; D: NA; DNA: TGCAGTGCCACGCTAGACACCGGGGAGCTGTTTTTT; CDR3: CSATLDTGELFF
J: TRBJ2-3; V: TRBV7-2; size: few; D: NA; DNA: TGTGCCAGCGGTGGGGACGCAGATACGCAGTATTTT; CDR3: CASGGDADTQYF
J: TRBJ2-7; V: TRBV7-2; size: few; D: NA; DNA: TGTGCCAGCAGCTCCCTTGGAGCGGCCTTCTACGAGCAGTACTTC; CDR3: CASSSLGAAFYEQYF
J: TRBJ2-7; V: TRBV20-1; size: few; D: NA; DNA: TGCAGTGGAGCGGGCTTCTCCTACGAGCAGTACTTC; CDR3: CSGAGFSYEQYF
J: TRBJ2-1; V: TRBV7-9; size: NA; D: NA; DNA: TGTGCCAGCAGCTCAGTTGGGGTTTACGAGCAGTTCTTC; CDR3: CASSSVGVYEQFF
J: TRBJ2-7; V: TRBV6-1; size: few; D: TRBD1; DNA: TGTGCCAGCAAAGAAGAAGGGACAGGGATCGGTGAGCAGTACTTC; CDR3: CASKEEGTGIGEQYF
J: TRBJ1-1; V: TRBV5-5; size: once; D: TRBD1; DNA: TGTGCCATCAGCTACGGACAGGTGAACACTGAAGCTTTCTTT; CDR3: CAISYGQVNTEAFF
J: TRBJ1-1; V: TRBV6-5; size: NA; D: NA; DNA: TGTGCCAGCAAAGGACGGATTTTGAACACTGAAGCTTTCTTT; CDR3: CASKGRILNTEAFF
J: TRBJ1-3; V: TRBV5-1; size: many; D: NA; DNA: TGCGCCAGCAGCGACCGCGACAACTCTGGAAACACCATATATTTT; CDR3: CASSDRDNSGNTIYF
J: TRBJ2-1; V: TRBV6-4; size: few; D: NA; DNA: TGTGCCAGCAGTGACGGGTCTAGCTATGAGCAGTTCTTC; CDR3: CASSDGSSYEQFF
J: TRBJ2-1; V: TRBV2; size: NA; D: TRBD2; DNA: TGTGCCAGCACCGCCGGGACTAACTACAATGAGCAGTTCTTC; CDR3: CASTAGTNYNEQFF
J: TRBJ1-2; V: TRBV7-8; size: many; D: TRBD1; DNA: TGTGCCAGCAGTTTAGGACAGGGGGACTATGGCTACACCTTC; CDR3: CASSLGQGDYGYTF
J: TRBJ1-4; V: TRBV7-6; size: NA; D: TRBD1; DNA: TGTGCCAGCAGCCAGGACAGGGGGCGAGAAAAACTGTTTTTT; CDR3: CASSQDRGREKLFF
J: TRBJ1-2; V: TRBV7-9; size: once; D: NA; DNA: TGTGCCAGCAGCCCAACCCCGATAGAGGGCTATGGCTACACCTTC; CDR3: CASSPTPIEGYGYTF
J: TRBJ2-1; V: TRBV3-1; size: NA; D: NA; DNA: TGTGCCAGCAGCCAAAGGGGCGGTAGCGAGCAGTTCTTC; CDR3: CASSQRGGSEQFF
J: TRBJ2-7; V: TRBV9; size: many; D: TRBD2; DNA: TGTGCCAGCAGCCCCCAACTAGCGGGAGTGGACGAGCAGTACTTC; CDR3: CASSPQLAGVDEQYF
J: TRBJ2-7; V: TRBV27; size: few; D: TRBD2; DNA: TGTGCCAGCAGTACAGGTGGCCTAGCGGGATACTACGAGCAGTACTTC; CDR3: CASSTGGLAGYYEQYF
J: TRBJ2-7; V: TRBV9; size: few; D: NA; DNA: TGTGCCAGCAGCCGCGGGGCGTCCTACGAGCAGTACTTC; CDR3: CASSRGASYEQYF
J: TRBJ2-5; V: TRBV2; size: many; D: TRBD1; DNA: TGTGCCAGCAGGGACAGGGGATTCCAAGAGACCCAGTACTTC; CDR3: CASRDRGFQETQYF
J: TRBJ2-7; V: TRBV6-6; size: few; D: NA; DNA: TGTGCCAGCATCCCAGGGGCTGGCTACGAGCAGTACTTC; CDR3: CASIPGAGYEQYF
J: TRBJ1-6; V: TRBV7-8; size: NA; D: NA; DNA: TGTGCCAGCAGCTTTGAGGAGTATGGCGGTTCACCCCTCCACTTT; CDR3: CASSFEEYGGSPLHF
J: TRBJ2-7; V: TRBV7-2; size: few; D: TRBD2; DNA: TGTGCCAGCACCCAAACGAGGGGACTAGCGGGAGTGGGAGAGCAGTACTTC; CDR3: CASTQTRGLAGVGEQYF
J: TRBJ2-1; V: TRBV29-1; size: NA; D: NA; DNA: TGCAGCGTTGCTGGCGGTACTCACAATGAGCAGTTCTTC; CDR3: CSVAGGTHNEQFF
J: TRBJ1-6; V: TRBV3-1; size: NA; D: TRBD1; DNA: TGTGCCAGCAGCCAACTGGGACAGGGTTACTCACCCCTCCACTTT; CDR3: CASSQLGQGYSPLHF
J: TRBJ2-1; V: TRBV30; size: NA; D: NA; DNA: TGTGCCTGGAGCGTGGGTGTGGGACTTCCCTTAACTGAGCAGTTCTTC; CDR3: CAWSVGVGLPLTEQFF
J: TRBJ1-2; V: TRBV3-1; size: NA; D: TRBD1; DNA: TGTGCCAGCAGCCAGAAGGGGGCAGGGATATATGGCTACACCTTC; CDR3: CASSQKGAGIYGYTF
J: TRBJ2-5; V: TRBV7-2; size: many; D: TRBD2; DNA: TGTGCCAGCAGCTTAACTAGCGGGGCCTGGGAGACCCAGTACTTC; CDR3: CASSLTSGAWETQYF
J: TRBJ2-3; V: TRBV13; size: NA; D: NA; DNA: TGTGCCAGCAGCCCGAGACGGACTTCAGATACGCAGTATTTT; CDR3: CASSPRRTSDTQYF
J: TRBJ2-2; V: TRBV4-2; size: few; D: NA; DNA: TGTGCCAGCAGCCAAGAACGGTTAACCGGGGAGCTGTTTTTT; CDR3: CASSQERLTGELFF
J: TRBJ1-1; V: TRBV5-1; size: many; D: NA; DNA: TGCGCCAGCAGCTTACCACAGGGTATTGAAGCTTTCTTT; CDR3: CASSLPQGIEAFF
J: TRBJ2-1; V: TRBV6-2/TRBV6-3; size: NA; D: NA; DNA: TGTGCCAGCAGTACCCTCGGAGCCGAGCAGTTCTTC; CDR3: CASSTLGAEQFF
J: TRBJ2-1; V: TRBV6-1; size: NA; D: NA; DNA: TGTGCCAGCAGTCCTGGACACCCCGTCTCCTACAATGAGCAGTTCTTC; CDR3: CASSPGHPVSYNEQFF
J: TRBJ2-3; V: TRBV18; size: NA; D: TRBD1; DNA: TGTGCCAGCTCATTCCCGGGACAGGGTTTAGCAGATACGCAGTATTTT; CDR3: CASSFPGQGLADTQYF
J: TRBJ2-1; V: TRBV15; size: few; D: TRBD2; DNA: TGTGCCACCAGCGGCGGGGGACTCAGTCTACGTGAGCAGTTCTTC; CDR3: CATSGGGLSLREQFF
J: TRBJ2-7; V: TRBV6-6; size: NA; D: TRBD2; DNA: TGTGCCAGTTCCGGGACTACAGTCTACGAGCAGTACTTC; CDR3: CASSGTTVYEQYF
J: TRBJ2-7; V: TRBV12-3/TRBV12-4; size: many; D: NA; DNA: TGTGCCAGCAGTATTAGCGGCGAGCAGTACTTC; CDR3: CASSISGEQYF
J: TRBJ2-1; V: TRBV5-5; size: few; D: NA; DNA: TGTGCCAGCAACCAAGGAGGCAGGGAAGGTGAGCAGTTCTTC; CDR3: CASNQGGREGEQFF
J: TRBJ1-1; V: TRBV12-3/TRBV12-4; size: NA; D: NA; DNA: TGTGCCAGCAGAGGTATTGAAGCTTTCTTT; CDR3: CASRGIEAFF
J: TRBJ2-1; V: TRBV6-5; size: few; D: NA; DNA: TGTGCCAGCAGTTACTTACAGGGGGAGGGTGAGCAGTTCTTC; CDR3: CASSYLQGEGEQFF
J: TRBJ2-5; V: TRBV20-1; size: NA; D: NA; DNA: TGCAGTGCTAGAGATCAACGGAGGGGCGTGTACCAAGAGACCCAGTACTTC; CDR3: CSARDQRRGVYQETQYF
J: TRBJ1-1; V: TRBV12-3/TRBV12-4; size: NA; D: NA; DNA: TGTGCCAGCAGTTTTGCAGGCAGACCGAACACTGAAGCTTTCTTT; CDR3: CASSFAGRPNTEAFF
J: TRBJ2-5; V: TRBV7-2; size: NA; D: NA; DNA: TGTGCCAGCAGCTTTAACGCTCTAGCAAGAGAGACCCAGTACTTC; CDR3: CASSFNALARETQYF
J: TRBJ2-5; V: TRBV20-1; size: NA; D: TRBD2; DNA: TGCAGTGCTAGGAGGCGGGGGTTCCAAGAGACCCAGTACTTC; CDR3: CSARRRGFQETQYF
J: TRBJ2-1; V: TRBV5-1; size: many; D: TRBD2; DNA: TGCGCCAGCAGCTTGGCCCGGACTAGCGGGGGAAATGAGCAGTTCTTC; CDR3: CASSLARTSGGNEQFF
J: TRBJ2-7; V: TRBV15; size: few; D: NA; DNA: TGTGCCACCAGCGGGGACCGTACCTACGAGCAGTACTTC; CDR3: CATSGDRTYEQYF
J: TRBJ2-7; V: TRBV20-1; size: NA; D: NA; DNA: TGCAGTGCCCAGACAGGCTACGAGCAGTACTTC; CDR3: CSAQTGYEQYF
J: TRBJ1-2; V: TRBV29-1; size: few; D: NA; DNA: TGCAGCGTTGCAGGAGGCCCCTATGGCTACACCTTC; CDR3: CSVAGGPYGYTF
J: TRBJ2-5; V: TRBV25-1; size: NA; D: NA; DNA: TGTGCCAGCAGTGAAGGACAACGTATAGAGACCCAGTACTTC; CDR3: CASSEGQRIETQYF
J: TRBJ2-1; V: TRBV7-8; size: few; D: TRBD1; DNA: TGTGCCAGCAGCCTCGTAAGGGGGCCTTACAATGAGCAGTTCTTC; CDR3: CASSLVRGPYNEQFF
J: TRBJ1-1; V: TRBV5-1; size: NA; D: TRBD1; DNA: TGCGCCAGCAGCTTGGGCCGGACAGGAAACACTGAAGCTTTCTTT; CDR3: CASSLGRTGNTEAFF
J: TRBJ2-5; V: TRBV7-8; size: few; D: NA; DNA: TGTGCCAGCAACCGAGACAGGACAAAGCAAGAGACCCAGTACTTC; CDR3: CASNRDRTKQETQYF
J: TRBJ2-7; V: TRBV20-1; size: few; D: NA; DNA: TGCAGTGCTAGAGATAACAGGGAGAGTCCAGGCGAGCAGTACTTC; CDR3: CSARDNRESPGEQYF
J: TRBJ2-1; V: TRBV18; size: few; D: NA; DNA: TGTGCCAGCTCACCCGTCGCGGGGCGAGACAATGAGCAGTTCTTC; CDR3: CASSPVAGRDNEQFF
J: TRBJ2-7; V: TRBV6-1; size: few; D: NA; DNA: TGTGCCAGCAGCGTGGACAGACCCCAAGACGAGCAGTACTTC; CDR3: CASSVDRPQDEQYF
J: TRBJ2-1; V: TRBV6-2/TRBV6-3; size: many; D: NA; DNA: TGTGCCGGTGGGGGGGGCCTCGGGAAACATGAGCAGTTCTTC; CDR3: CAGGGGLGKHEQFF